Listed here are 25 T cell receptor beta chains from one sample, sequenced in a study of early T cells in non-severe SARS-CoV-2 infection. TCRdb recomputed calls from the 5' RACE reads with MiXCR, one row per CDR3 protein. The sample records approximately 70,000 distinct CDR3 sequences, about an eighth being singletons. The specimen sequenced was whole blood. Receptors originate from an adult who was a healthcare worker with PCR-confirmed SARS-CoV-2 infection or an uninfected control (not recorded which).

The table lists this clonotype with many counts. The V call is TRBV3-1, the J call TRBJ2-7, with 9 bases aligning to TRBD2. In germline, CDR1 is LGHDT, CDR2 YNNKEL (reference sequence). V lost 0 bases and J lost 4; bases outside the gene matches: 10. CDR3 size: 17 residues. CDR3 DNA sequence: TGTGCCAGCAGCCAAGATCAGAAGCGGGAGGTGCGGTACGAGCAGTACTTC. Amino acid sequence: CASSQDQKREVRYEQYF.

Many counts were recorded for this clonotype. The V and J genes are TRBV19 and TRBJ2-3; no firm D call. The CDR3 runs 14 residues. Trimming cost V 2 bases and J 0 bases, with 6 bases left between them. Germline V gene data show CDR1 as LNHDA and CDR2 as SQIVND (reference sequence). Here the CDR3 reads CASSIYISTDTQYF. The DNA for the CDR3 is TGTGCCAGTAGTATATATATAAGCACAGATACGCAGTATTTT.

Only a few counts were recorded for this clonotype. This rearrangement joins TRBV6-5 to TRBJ2-1; TRBD2 is a possible D gene (6 bases). CDR1 MNHEY and CDR2 SVGAGI come from the germline V gene. Between the trimmed V and J ends, which lost 7 bases and 1 base, there was a span of 17 bases. The CDR3 covers 16 residues. CDR3 region: CASNPESGTSYNEQFF. CDR3 bases: TGTGCCAGCAACCCCGAATCCGGGACTTCCTACAATGAGCAGTTCTTC.

This clonotype has ten or more counts. This sequence joins TRBV9 and TRBJ2-2; D unresolved. V was clipped by 2 bases and J by 7 bases, with 6 bases between them. The CDR3 totals 12 residues. The germline V gene has CDR1 SGDLS and CDR2 YYNGEE. The CDR3 protein is CASSVDFGELFF. CDR3 bases: TGTGCCAGCAGCGTTGATTTCGGGGAGCTGTTTTTT.

This clonotype occurred many times. The chain links TRBV6-1 to TRBJ1-2; 8 bases align to TRBD1. CDR3 length: 17 residues. CDR1 is MNHNS and CDR2 is SASEGT in the germline V gene. Trimming at V came to 3 bases and at J to 3 bases, leaving 12 bases not matched to a gene. Here the CDR3 reads CASSDPSSGGPDYGYTF. The CDR3 coding sequence is TGTGCCAGCAGTGACCCCTCTTCAGGGGGCCCTGACTATGGCTACACCTTC.

This chain connects TRBV12-3 or TRBV12-4 to TRBJ2-2, with 7 bases identical to TRBD1. This CDR3 is 15 amino acids long. J gave up 5 bases and V 0 bases, and 3 bases lay outside the gene matches. CDR3 protein: CASSLARQGTGELFF. In DNA, the CDR3 is TGTGCCAGCAGTTTAGCCCGACAGGGTACCGGGGAGCTGTTTTTT.

This clonotype was found a few times. The rearrangement joins TRBV9 to TRBJ1-3; 7 nucleotides align to TRBD1. The CDR3 length is 15 residues. The V gene end was trimmed by 3 bases and the J gene end by 4 bases; junction bases not matched to a gene: 7. Germline V lookup: CDR1 SGDLS, CDR2 YYNGEE. The CDR3 loop reads CASSGITGEGNTIYF. The CDR3 region has the DNA TGTGCCAGCAGCGGTATAACAGGGGAAGGAAACACCATATATTTT.

This clonotype has a handful of counts. The rearrangement uses TRBV2 and TRBJ1-1, with TRBD1 matching over 9 bases. The CDR3 totals 16 residues. The J segment lost 0 bases and the V segment lost 7 bases, leaving 9 bases of the junction unmatched. Germline V gene sequence: CDR1 SNHLY, CDR2 FYNNEI. CDR3 DNA: TGTGCCAGCACCCCCGGGACAGGGTCCCTGAACACTGAAGCTTTCTTT. The encoded protein is CASTPGTGSLNTEAFF.

This clonotype was detected many times. The chain has TRBV28 and TRBJ1-5; 8 bases align to TRBD1. There are 15 residues in the CDR3. V shed 3 bases and J 1 base; nucleotides not matched to a gene: 2. Germline loops: CDR1 MDHEN, CDR2 SYDVKM. The DNA of the CDR3 is TGTGCCAGCAGTTTGTACAGGGGGAGCAATCAGCCCCAGCATTTT. Translated: CASSLYRGSNQPQHF. Filled out from reference TRBV28 and TRBJ1-5, the complete variable domain reads DVKVTQSSRYLVKRTGEKVFLECVQDMDHENMFWYRQDPGLGLRLIYFSYDVKMKEKGDIPEGYSVSREKKERFSLILESASTNQTSMYLCASSLYRGSNQPQHFGDGTRLSIL.

This clonotype showed up many times. This chain uses TRBV4-3 with TRBJ2-2; a weak D match, TRBD2 (5 bases). The CDR3 runs 16 residues. Germline V CDR1 and CDR2: LGHNA, YSLEER. With 1 base removed from V and 4 bases from J, the gap between germline ends came to 13 bases. CDR3 nucleotides: TGCGCCAGCAGCCAAGGTCTAGCCTCCCTCACCGGGGAGCTGTTTTTT. This gives the protein CASSQGLASLTGELFF.

The sample holds many counts of this clonotype. This chain uses TRBV6-2 or TRBV6-3 with TRBJ2-1; D possibly corresponds to TRBD1 (6 bases). The CDR3 runs to 16 residues. In germline, CDR1 is MNHEY, CDR2 SVGEGT. V lost 5 bases and J 12 bases, leaving 26 bases between the germline ends. CDR3 nucleotide sequence: TGTGCCAGCAGTCCATTCGGATGGACGGCCTCAGGGGTGCAGTTCTTC. Translating it yields CASSPFGWTASGVQFF.

In this sample, this clonotype turned up many times. The genes are TRBV6-1 and TRBJ2-2, with TRBD2 matching 14 bases. Germline V lookup: CDR1 MNHNS, CDR2 SASEGT. CDR3 length: 17 amino acids. V trimming: 5 bases; J trimming: 4 bases; junction bases outside the gene matches: 6. The CDR3 region has the DNA TGTGCCAGCAGTAGGAGAGGGACTAGCGGGGGCACCGGGGAGCTGTTTTTT. Translating it yields CASSRRGTSGGTGELFF.

This clonotype was seen at least ten times. The rearrangement joins TRBV5-1 to TRBJ2-5, with 10 bases matching TRBD1. The CDR3 has 15 residues. Germline CDR1 SGHRS, CDR2 YFSETQ. The V gene end was trimmed by 4 bases and the J gene end by 4 bases; junction bases not matched to a gene: 7. CDR3 in DNA: TGCGCCAGCAGCCCCGGGACAGGGGTAGGAGAGACCCAGTACTTC. Its translation is CASSPGTGVGETQYF.

This clonotype was recorded many times. The genes are TRBV5-1 and TRBJ2-7; no clear D gene. V was cut by 0 bases and J by 2 bases, with 12 bases left in between. Germline V lookup: CDR1 SGHRS, CDR2 YFSETQ. The CDR3 runs 15 residues. The DNA for the CDR3 is TGCGCCAGCAGCTTGGAGGGATCGGCTCCCTACGAGCAGTACTTC. Its translation: CASSLEGSAPYEQYF.

This clonotype was observed a few times. The rearrangement joins TRBV28 to TRBJ1-5, with a tentative D call TRBD1 (5 bases). Germline V gives CDR1 MDHEN, CDR2 SYDVKM. This CDR3 contains 12 residues. V lost 4 bases and J 7 bases, leaving 8 bases between the germline ends. The CDR3 DNA reads as TGTGCCAGCAGTTGGGGGAGACAGCCCCAGCATTTT. It yields the protein CASSWGRQPQHF.

The chain has TRBV29-1 and TRBJ2-1; 7 bases map to TRBD2. CDR3 length equals 13 residues. Germline V CDR1 and CDR2: SQVTM, ANQGSEA. The V and J ends lost 3 bases and 8 bases, in that order; junction bases with no gene match: 7. As DNA, the CDR3 is TGCAGCGTTGATGAGAGACTAGCACATGAGCAGTTCTTC. As protein: CSVDERLAHEQFF.

The table lists this clonotype with many counts. CDR3 protein: CASSPGQGIYEQFF. In DNA form, the CDR3 reads TGTGCCAGCAGTCCTGGACAGGGTATCTATGAGCAGTTCTTC. This chain joins TRBV11-2 and TRBJ2-1; TRBD1 matches at 8 bases. With V trimmed by 6 bases and J by 8 bases, 9 bases remained unmatched. In germline, CDR1 is SGHAT, CDR2 FQNNGV. The CDR3 covers 14 residues.

This clonotype was observed a few times. The chain links TRBV6-5 to TRBJ1-6; D may be TRBD1 (6 bases). The CDR3 is 17 amino acids. Trimming took 4 bases from V and 0 from J, leaving 13 bases between them. The V gene's germline CDR1 is MNHEY and CDR2 SVGAGI. The CDR3 sequence: CASSSWTASSYNSPLHF. The CDR3 DNA is TGTGCCAGCAGTTCGTGGACAGCGAGCTCCTATAATTCACCCCTCCACTTT.

This clonotype was found many times. This chain uses TRBV20-1 with TRBJ2-5, with D tentatively TRBD2 (5 bases). Trimming cost V 0 bases and J 4 bases, with 12 bases left between them. The CDR3 has 14 residues. Germline-derived CDR1 and CDR2 are DFQATT and SNEGSKA (reference sequence). CDR3 nucleotides: TGCAGTGCTAGAGATCGAAGTCGGGGAGAGACCCAGTACTTC. Protein product: CSARDRSRGETQYF.

This clonotype was picked up many times. The CDR3 coding sequence is TGTGCCAGCGGAACCAGGAACAGGGGGCGAAGTTTGAATGAGCAGTTCTTC. Encoded protein: CASGTRNRGRSLNEQFF. This chain joins TRBV28 and TRBJ2-1; the match to TRBD1 covers 9 bases. Looked up from germline, CDR1 is MDHEN and CDR2 is SYDVKM. V was pared by 8 bases and J by 7 bases, with 18 bases of the junction left unmatched. This CDR3 comprises 17 residues.

In this sample, this clonotype turned up many times. The V gene is TRBV4-3, the J gene TRBJ2-4; TRBD1 might be the D (5 bases). CDR3 length equals 13 residues. V lost 4 bases and J 9 bases, leaving 13 bases between the germline ends. Germline V CDR1 and CDR2: LGHNA, YSLEER. The CDR3 spells CASSPGTGFIQYF. The CDR3 DNA reads as TGCGCCAGCAGCCCCGGTACAGGTTTCATTCAGTACTTC.

Ten or more counts support this clonotype. The genes are TRBV10-3 and TRBJ1-1; 8 bases line up with TRBD1. The V and J ends lost 6 bases and 0 bases, in that order; junction bases with no gene match: 3. Germline CDR1 is ENHRY and CDR2 is SYGVKD. This CDR3 contains 14 residues. In DNA form, the CDR3 reads TGTGCCATCAGCGGACAGGGATTGAACACTGAAGCTTTCTTT. Protein sequence: CAISGQGLNTEAFF.

This clonotype occurred many times. J is TRBJ2-3 and V is TRBV19; 13 positions match TRBD2. This CDR3 has 15 amino acids. Germline CDR1 reads LNHDA; CDR2 reads SQIVND (reference sequence). V dropped 4 bases and J dropped 6; count of bases not matched to a gene: 4. CDR3 nucleotide sequence: TGTGCCAGTAGTACAGGACTAGCGGGAGCGGATACGCAGTATTTT. Amino acid sequence: CASSTGLAGADTQYF.

This clonotype has at least ten counts. The rearrangement joins TRBV19 to TRBJ2-1; 7 bases match TRBD2. V lost 5 bases, J lost 5 bases, and 6 bases stayed unmatched. The CDR3 has 14 amino acids. CDR1 and CDR2 from the germline V gene are LNHDA and SQIVND (reference sequence). This chain's CDR3 is CASSRREIDNEQFF. CDR3 DNA sequence: TGTGCCAGTAGTCGGCGGGAGATAGACAATGAGCAGTTCTTC.

This clonotype was seen at least ten times. The CDR3 here is CASSFPRTGGTGELFF. CDR3 nucleotide sequence: TGTGCCAGCAGTTTCCCGCGGACAGGGGGCACCGGGGAGCTGTTTTTT. V usage is TRBV27 and J usage is TRBJ2-2, with TRBD1 matching over 10 bases. Germline V CDR1 and CDR2: MNHEY, SMNVEV (reference sequence). Trimming took 3 bases from V and 4 from J; bases not matched to a gene: 5. The CDR3 runs to 16 residues.